This T cell receptor beta chain was found in a study of blood T cells in healthy people across ages. Across the study: Per two T cells, about one barcoded beta molecule was captured through template switching.

V was pared by 0 bases and J by 6 bases, with 4 bases of the junction left unmatched. This CDR3 comprises 14 residues. Germline V gives CDR1 DFQATT, CDR2 SNEGSKA (reference sequence). The second PCR ran roughly 7 to 11 cycles with a sample-barcoded 5' primer and J-beta primers. TCRdb processed the 5' RACE reads anew with MiXCR; each CDR3 protein has one entry. This table holds about 970,000 distinct CDR3 sequences, roughly half found once. The TCR originated in a woman in her sixties in good health. J is TRBJ2-2 and V is TRBV20-1; 7 bases are a match to TRBD2. The sequencing input was blood. Here the CDR3 reads CSAREGGNSGELFF. The CDR3 coding sequence is TGCAGTGCTAGAGAGGGGGGGAATTCCGGGGAGCTGTTTTTT.